The next 9 T cell receptor beta chains were all read from a single sample in a study of T cells in Graves' hyperthyroidism and ophthalmopathy. Template material for amplifying TCR beta CDR3 regions consisted of RNA transcripts. In the first-round RT-PCR of the TCR CDR3, the HTBI primer set was used. Each CDR3 protein is one row after TCRdb ran MiXCR on the multiplex PCR reads. This sample has some 510,000 distinct CDR3 sequences, with under 25% found just once. The sequenced sample was blood. Receptor source: a man younger than 35 with Graves' hyperthyroidism.

At least ten counts were recorded for this clonotype. The final CDR3 position lacks the conserved phenylalanine or tryptophan, pointing to a likely read error. V gene TRBV6-5 combines with J gene TRBJ1-5; the D gene is possibly TRBD1 (6 bases). This CDR3 region has 15 residues. Germline loops: CDR1 MNHEY, CDR2 SVGAGI. Trimming cost V 0 bases and J 5 bases, with 11 bases left between them. In DNA form, the CDR3 reads TGTGCCAGCAGTTACTCAGGGGGAGTCGATCAGCCCCAGCATTCT. Protein sequence: CASSYSGGVDQPQHS.

The J gene is TRBJ2-3, the V gene TRBV20-1; D may be TRBD2 (6 bases). V dropped 3 bases and J dropped 3 bases, with 13 bases sitting between them. The CDR3 length is 14 residues. The germline gives CDR1 DFQATT, CDR2 SNEGSKA (reference sequence). The CDR3 coding sequence is TGCAGTGCTAGGTATAGCGGTGGGACAGATACGCAGTATTTT. It yields the protein CSARYSGGTDTQYF.

Many counts were recorded for this clonotype. The chain joins TRBV6-6 to TRBJ1-5, with 7 bases identical to TRBD1. There are 21 residues in the CDR3. The junction had 20 bases not matched to a gene; V was cut back by 2 bases and J by 1 base. CDR1 is MNHNY and CDR2 is SVGAGI in the germline V gene (reference sequence). CDR3: CASSYEQGKTLAGVSNQPQHF. The DNA for the CDR3 is TGTGCCAGCAGTTACGAACAGGGGAAGACGCTTGCTGGGGTAAGCAATCAGCCCCAGCATTTT.

This clonotype was observed many times. This chain links TRBV6-2 or TRBV6-3 with TRBJ2-2, with TRBD2 matching over 12 bases. Germline CDR1 and CDR2: MNHEY and SVGEGT. V shed 6 bases, J shed 6 bases, and the junction held 5 bases outside the gene matches. This CDR3 has 15 amino acids. This chain's CDR3 is CASSRLAGEPGELFF. DNA for the CDR3: TGTGCCAGCAGCCGACTAGCGGGGGAACCCGGGGAGCTGTTTTTT.

This clonotype was counted ten times or more. The rearrangement uses TRBV19 and TRBJ1-1, with TRBD1 as a possible D gene (5 bases). V was clipped by 9 bases and J by 1 base, with 9 bases between them. The CDR3 spans 12 residues. Per germline, CDR1 LNHDA and CDR2 SQIVND (reference sequence). The CDR3 sequence is CASAGGNTEAFF. CDR3 in DNA: TGTGCCAGCGCGGGGGGGAACACTGAAGCTTTCTTT.

In this sample, this clonotype turned up a few times. The chain recombines TRBV18 with TRBJ2-7; TRBD2 is a possible D gene (5 bases). CDR1 and CDR2 (germline): KGHSH, LQKENI. V lost 6 bases, J lost 1 base, and 10 bases lay in between. The CDR3 runs 13 residues. The chain's CDR3 is CASSGDTSYEQYF. DNA of the CDR3: TGTGCCAGCTCGGGAGACACTTCCTACGAGCAGTACTTC.

The table lists this clonotype with many counts. CDR3 region: CASSLASLGTQYF. In nucleotides, the CDR3 is TGCGCCAGCAGCTTGGCCTCCCTAGGGACCCAGTACTTC. The V call is TRBV5-1, the J call TRBJ2-5; D is uncertain. V was shortened by 0 bases and J by 7 bases, with 10 bases between the two germline ends. From germline, CDR1 is SGHRS and CDR2 YFSETQ. This CDR3 is built from 13 residues.

The table lists this clonotype with many counts. The chain links TRBV6-1 to TRBJ1-1; D is ambiguous. Trimming took off 2 bases at V and 5 bases at J, with 12 bases between the two ends. CDR1 MNHNS and CDR2 SASEGT come from the germline V gene. This CDR3 has 14 amino acids. CDR3 DNA: TGTGCCAGCAGTGAAACGGCAGACTCGACTGAAGCTTTCTTT. The encoded protein is CASSETADSTEAFF.

This clonotype was recorded at least ten times. The chain carries TRBV5-1 and TRBJ1-5; D is perhaps TRBD1 (6 bases). Trimming removed 7 bases from V and 2 bases from J, with 13 bases in between. The CDR3 consists of 14 residues. CDR1 is SGHRS and CDR2 is YFSETQ in the germline V gene. CDR3 sequence reads: CASSEGVGNQPQHF. CDR3 nucleotides: TGCGCCAGCTCCGAGGGGGTGGGCAATCAGCCCCAGCATTTT.